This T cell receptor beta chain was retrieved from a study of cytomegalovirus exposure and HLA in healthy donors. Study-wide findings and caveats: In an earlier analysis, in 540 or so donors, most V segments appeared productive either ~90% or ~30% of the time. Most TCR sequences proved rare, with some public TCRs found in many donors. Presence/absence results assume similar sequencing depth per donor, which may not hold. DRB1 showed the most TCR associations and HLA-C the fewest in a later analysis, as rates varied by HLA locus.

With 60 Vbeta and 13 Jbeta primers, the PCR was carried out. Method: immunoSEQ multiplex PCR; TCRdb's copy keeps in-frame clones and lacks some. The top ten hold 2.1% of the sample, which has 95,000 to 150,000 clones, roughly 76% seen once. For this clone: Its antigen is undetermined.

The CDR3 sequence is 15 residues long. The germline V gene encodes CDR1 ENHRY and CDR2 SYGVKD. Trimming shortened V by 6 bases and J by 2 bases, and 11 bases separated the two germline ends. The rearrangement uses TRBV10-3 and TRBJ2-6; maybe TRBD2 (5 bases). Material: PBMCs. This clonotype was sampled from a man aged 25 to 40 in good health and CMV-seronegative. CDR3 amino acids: CAISADGTGANVLTF. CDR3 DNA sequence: TGTGCCATCAGCGCCGACGGGACTGGGGCCAACGTCCTGACTTTC.